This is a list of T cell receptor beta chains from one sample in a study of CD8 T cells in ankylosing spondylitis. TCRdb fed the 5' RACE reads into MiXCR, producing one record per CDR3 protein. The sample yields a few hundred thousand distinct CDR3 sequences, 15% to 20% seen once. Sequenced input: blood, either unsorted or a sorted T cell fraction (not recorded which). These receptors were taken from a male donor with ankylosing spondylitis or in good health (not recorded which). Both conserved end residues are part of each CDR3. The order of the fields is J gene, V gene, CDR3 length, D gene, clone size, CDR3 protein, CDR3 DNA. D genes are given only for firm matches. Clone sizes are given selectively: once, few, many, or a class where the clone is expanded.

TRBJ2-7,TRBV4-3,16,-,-,CASSQGRGPSNYEQYF,TGCGCCAGCAGCCAAGGCAGGGGCCCGTCGAACTACGAGCAGTACTTC
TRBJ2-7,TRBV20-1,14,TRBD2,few,CSARLAGTPYEQYF,TGCAGTGCTAGACTAGCGGGGACCCCCTACGAGCAGTACTTC
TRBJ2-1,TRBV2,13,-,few,CASSDARYNEQFF,TGTGCCAGCAGTGACGCTCGCTACAATGAGCAGTTCTTC
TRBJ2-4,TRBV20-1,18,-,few,CSARDSSPFRPPKNIQYF,TGCAGTGCTAGAGATTCTTCGCCCTTCCGACCCCCCAAAAACATTCAGTACTTC
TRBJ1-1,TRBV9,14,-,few,CASSVSEANTEAFF,TGTGCCAGCAGCGTTAGTGAAGCAAACACTGAAGCTTTCTTT
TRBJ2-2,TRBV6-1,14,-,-,CAIHSPQIPGELFF,TGTGCCATACATTCCCCACAGATCCCCGGGGAGCTGTTTTTT
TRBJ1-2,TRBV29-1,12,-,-,CSVERGPYGYTF,TGCAGCGTTGAGAGGGGACCCTATGGCTACACCTTC
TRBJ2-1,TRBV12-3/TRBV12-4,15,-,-,CASSSEGLWYNEQFF,TGTGCCAGCAGTTCAGAGGGGCTCTGGTACAATGAGCAGTTCTTC
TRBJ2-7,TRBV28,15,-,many,CASTASRDSSYEQYF,TGTGCCAGCACAGCAAGCAGGGATAGCTCCTACGAGCAGTACTTC
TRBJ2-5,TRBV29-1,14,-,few,CSVETGENQETQYF,TGCAGCGTTGAAACGGGGGAGAACCAAGAGACCCAGTACTTC
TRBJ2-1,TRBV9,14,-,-,CASSVDGAVREQFF,TGTGCCAGCAGCGTAGACGGGGCCGTAAGGGAGCAGTTCTTC